Sequencing of this T cell receptor (beta chain) was carried out in a study of identical twins (dated by TCRdb to the mid-2010s). For the wider study: To test whether fetal clonotypes persist, the study used deep sequencing on TCR alpha and beta repertoires from monozygotic twins, unrelated adults of various ages, and cord blood. To rule out contamination, the twin experiments were replicated at different times with different library preparation protocols.

All donors were healthy Caucasians. The twin cohort consisted of three pairs of female monozygotic twins, all aged 18 to 29 years. Positive isolation kits from Invitrogen were used to isolate CD4+ and CD8+ T cell populations. At the junction V is shortened by 6 bases and J by 3 bases; bases outside the gene matches: 4. For CDR1 and CDR2, the germline V gene (reference sequence) lists DFQATT and SNEGSKA. Reading from cysteine to phenylalanine, the CDR3 counts 14 amino acids. Only the CDR3 DNA is retained, 42 bases long and in frame from the first base. This clonotype has more than one count but fewer than ten. Its specific antigen is unknown. No base-level quality is on record; no much larger clone is a single base apart. Libraries were prepared through 5' RACE. Sequencing was performed on an Illumina HiSeq 2000. A universal primer binding site was added through template switching, and the final cDNA carried a unique molecular identifier so that TCR cDNA molecules could be counted accurately. Specific primers in the conserved constant-segment region were used to synthesize first-strand cDNA for TCR alpha and beta chains. To control for contamination, every cDNA library carried two barcodes: a SMART-Mk sample barcode plus Illumina barcodes. TruSeq adapter sequences along with Illumina sample barcodes were introduced in two successive PCR steps. Sequencing of the TCR alpha and beta cDNA libraries was done on the Illumina HiSeq platform using custom primers. Per the original workflow: Raw reads were processed with MiGEC to extract unique molecular identifiers, and MiXCR was used to determine CDR3 positions. For each individual, recombination models were inferred using an EM algorithm with the repgenHMM and IGoR tools. Shared clonotype analysis was performed with the tcR package in R, normalizing sharing by the product of cloneset sizes. To study raw recombination free of thymic and clonal selection effects, out-of-frame nonproductive sequences were analyzed. TCRdb reworked the public reads: Q25 trimming with fastp, MiXCR clone assembly, productive beta chains retained. Entries that share a CDR3 protein sequence are merged under the most common genes and DNA. For this entry, the V and J calls and clone size follow TCRdb and not the study's own pipeline. Across this sample there are roughly 490,000 distinct CDR3 sequences, with over 11% seen only once. Clones ranked in the top ten supply approximately 0.98% of the sample.

Study-level results and caveats: Compared with coincidental sharing between unrelated individuals, out-of-frame TCR alpha sequences shared between twins had an excess of sequences with low generation probability. Excess twin sharing in beta out-of-frame sequences was weaker because fewer shared sequences lowered the signal-to-noise ratio. Zero-insertion analyses could be partly confounded by invariant T cells such as MAIT and iNKT, although diverse VJ usage argued against such confounding for most clonotypes. In monozygotic twins, recombination models systematically underestimated out-of-frame TCR alpha sharing, but the models matched the sharing seen between unrelated individuals. Because the same donors could not be followed over many years, conclusions were based on cross-sectional statistical analysis. Abundant cord blood beta clonotypes carried fewer insertions; young adult naive repertoires showed a weaker similar trend, while memory repertoires showed none.

The same sample was also used in a study of yellow fever vaccine responses in identical twins. The other study reports the following: According to the authors, in identical twins the way T cells responded to vaccination appeared partly convergent and partly personalized. Focusing on identical twins, the study followed the T cell clones that responded to the vaccine, and did so with precision.

This receptor was obtained from a young woman in good health. This chain is built from TRBV20-1 and TRBJ2-1, with TRBD2 identical over 11 junction bases. Sequences were obtained from CD4+ T cells sorted from blood. The CDR3 has the sequence CSAAGTSGYNEQFF. The base sequence is TGCAGTGCCGCCGGGACTAGCGGCTACAATGAGCAGTTCTTC.